A single sample is the source of the 21 T cell receptor beta chains below, sequenced in a study of cytomegalovirus exposure and HLA in healthy donors. The method was immunoSEQ multiplex PCR; TCRdb's version includes in-frame clones alone and lacks a portion of them. The data show 170,000 or so clones, with roughly 80% seen just once and 2.5% to 3% held by the top ten. Source material: PBMCs. The receptors were gathered from a woman under 30 in good health and CMV-seropositive.

Concerning this clone itself: Germline is not matched at one junction end, which may reflect a read error. The V gene is TRBV6-6, the J gene TRBJ2-1; D may be TRBD2 (6 bases). Germline values: CDR1 MNHNY, CDR2 SVGAGI (reference sequence). CDR3 length: 14 amino acids. CDR3 in amino acids: CASSYSMDYHEQFF. CDR3 DNA sequence: TGTGCCAGCAGTTACTCGATGGACTACCATGAGCAGTTCTTC.

The chain is built from TRBV5-1 and TRBJ2-7; 14 bases align to TRBD2. CDR1 SGHRS and CDR2 YFSETQ come from the germline V gene. V was pared by 0 bases and J by 1 base, with 6 bases of the junction left unmatched. This CDR3 has 18 residues. In DNA, the CDR3 is TGCGCCAGCAGCTTGGGGACTAGCGGGGGGCCCCATTCCTACGAGCAGTACTTC. Residues: CASSLGTSGGPHSYEQYF.

The genes are TRBV2 and TRBJ1-1, with D perhaps matching TRBD1 (6 bases). The ends were cut back, 5 bases at V and 12 bases at J, with 16 bases in the middle. The length of the CDR3 is 12 residues. Germline CDR1 and CDR2: SNHLY and FYNNEI. DNA for the CDR3: TGTGCCAGCAGTCTACAGGGAATCAAAACTTTCTTT. This gives the protein CASSLQGIKTFF.

The V gene is TRBV21-1, the J gene TRBJ1-2; the D call in the table, TRBD1, was not verified against the DNA. TRBV21-1 is flagged as a pseudogene. This CDR3 has 14 residues. The CDR3 nucleotides are TGTGCCAGCAGCAGACAGGGGGCGAACTATGGCTACACCTTC. As protein: CASSRQGANYGYTF.

The sample holds a few counts of this clone. The chain couples TRBV27 to TRBJ2-3, with TRBD2 matching 7 bases. From germline, CDR1 is MNHEY and CDR2 SMNVEV (reference sequence). The CDR3 has 17 amino acids. The V segment lost 8 bases and the J segment 2 bases; nucleotides outside the gene matches: 16. Written as DNA, the CDR3 is TGTGCCAGCGGATCTGCGACCGGGACTATTAACACAGATACGCAGTATTTT. Protein: CASGSATGTINTDTQYF.

The chain employs TRBV6-5 and TRBJ2-2; D possibly corresponds to TRBD1 (6 bases). Germline CDR1 is MNHEY and CDR2 is SVGAGI. V was cut by 8 bases and J by 2 bases, with 9 bases left in between. This CDR3 has 13 amino acids. DNA of the CDR3: TGTGCCAGCGGACAGATCAACACCGGGGAGCTGTTTTTT. Protein: CASGQINTGELFF.

The chain couples TRBV25-1 to TRBJ1-1, with no clear D. Deletions cut 3 bases from V and 5 bases from J, with 10 bases between. The CDR3 runs to 13 residues. Germline loops: CDR1 MGHDK, CDR2 SYGVNS. CDR3 DNA: TGTGCCAGCAGTGATCGGTTCCGGACTGAAGCTTTCTTT. This gives the protein CASSDRFRTEAFF.

The V gene is TRBV14, the J gene TRBJ2-7, with D maybe TRBD1 (6 bases). V gave up 3 bases and J gave up 7 bases, with 16 bases separating them. Germline V gene sequence: CDR1 SGHDN, CDR2 FVKESK. CDR3 length: 14 amino acids. The CDR3 loop reads CASSQSGTWLEQYF. The CDR3 region has the DNA TGTGCCAGCAGCCAGTCCGGGACATGGTTAGAGCAGTACTTC.

The chain is built from TRBV6-5 and TRBJ2-7; the match to TRBD1 covers 7 bases. The length of the CDR3 is 15 residues. Germline assignment: CDR1 MNHEY and CDR2 SVGAGI. J lost 0 bases, V lost 2 bases, and 4 bases had no gene match. CDR3 in DNA: TGTGCCAGCAGTTACCGTAGGGACAGCTCCTACGAGCAGTACTTC. Translated, it gives CASSYRRDSSYEQYF.

About this clone itself: One junction end disagrees with the germline gene, perhaps due to a read error. The J gene is TRBJ1-6, the V gene TRBV7-9; 7 bases align to TRBD1. CDR1 is SEHNR and CDR2 is FQNEAQ in the germline V gene (reference sequence). The CDR3 is 16 amino acids. The CDR3 loop reads CASRLTGPGLNSPLHF. As DNA, the CDR3 is TGTGCCAGCCGCTTGACAGGGCCCGGCCTTAATTCACCCCTCCACTTT.

V and J are TRBV11-2 and TRBJ2-5; 7 bases match TRBD2. V gave up 0 bases and J gave up 4 bases; unmatched junction bases: 2. The CDR3 spans 14 residues. The germline CDR1 and CDR2 sequences are SGHAT and FQNNGV. The CDR3 sequence: CASSLEGGRETQYF. The CDR3 bases are TGTGCCAGCAGCTTAGAGGGAGGGCGAGAGACCCAGTACTTC.

This chain joins TRBV7-2 and TRBJ1-5; D perhaps matches TRBD1 (5 bases). This CDR3 comprises 16 residues. The germline V and J ends were trimmed by 5 bases and 6 bases, with 20 bases remaining between them. CDR1 is SGHTA and CDR2 is FQGNSA in the germline V gene. CDR3 sequence reads: CASSPPGGALGQPQHF. CDR3 bases: TGTGCCAGCAGCCCCCCGGGCGGGGCCCTAGGTCAGCCCCAGCATTTT.

This clone showed up just a few times. This CDR3 reads CASSLLSEQYF. The CDR3 DNA follows: TGTGCCAGCAGCTTATTATCCGAGCAGTACTTC. V is TRBV7-8 and J is TRBJ2-7; D uncertain. CDR1 SGHVS and CDR2 FQNEAQ come from the germline V gene. The CDR3 extends over 11 amino acids. Trimming pared 2 bases from V and 6 bases from J, leaving 5 bases between.

The genes are TRBV19 and TRBJ1-1, with TRBD1 matching 7 bases. CDR3 length: 14 amino acids. V gave up 4 bases and J gave up 1 base; unmatched junction bases: 3. Germline values: CDR1 LNHDA, CDR2 SQIVND (reference sequence). CDR3 amino acids: CASSTNRGNTEAFF. The CDR3 DNA is TGTGCCAGTAGTACAAACAGGGGGAACACTGAAGCTTTCTTT.

The chain carries TRBV7-8 and TRBJ2-5; 8 bases fit TRBD1. The germline CDR1 and CDR2 sequences are SGHVS and FQNEAQ. The length of the CDR3 is 14 residues. V was pared by 4 bases and J by 2 bases, with 3 bases of the junction left unmatched. This CDR3 reads CASSSRTGQETQYF. The CDR3, as DNA: TGTGCCAGCAGCTCGAGGACAGGGCAAGAGACCCAGTACTTC.

This CDR3 is CASSIARGGIYGYTF. DNA for the CDR3: TGTGCCAGTAGTATAGCACGGGGGGGAATCTATGGCTACACCTTC. The V gene is TRBV19, the J gene TRBJ1-2, with D tentatively TRBD1 (5 bases). Germline loops: CDR1 LNHDA, CDR2 SQIVND (reference sequence). This CDR3 contains 15 residues. V was clipped by 1 base and J by 4 bases, with 13 bases between them.

CDR3 nucleotide sequence: TGTGCCAGCTCGACCGTAGCGGTGGGCTCCTACAATGAGCAGTTCTTC. It yields the protein CASSTVAVGSYNEQFF. The chain employs TRBV7-2 and TRBJ2-1; possibly TRBD2 for D (6 bases). V was shortened by 8 bases and J by 0 bases, with 17 bases between the two germline ends. The CDR3 contains 16 residues. Per germline, CDR1 SGHTA and CDR2 FQGNSA.

The gene calls are TRBV9 and TRBJ2-1; perhaps TRBD1 as D (5 bases). This CDR3 region has 12 residues. CDR1 is SGDLS, CDR2 YYNGEE, per germline. Trimming cost V 3 bases and J 4 bases, with 5 bases left between them. The CDR3: CASSGQYNEQFF. Written as DNA, the CDR3 is TGTGCCAGCAGCGGACAGTACAATGAGCAGTTCTTC.

This clone occurred many times. The V and J genes are TRBV6-1 and TRBJ2-1; 8 bases agree with TRBD2. Germline trimming cut 2 bases from V and 8 bases from J; bases unmatched to any gene: 8. CDR1 MNHNS and CDR2 SASEGT come from the germline V gene. CDR3 length: 15 amino acids. CDR3 nucleotides: TGTGCCAGCAGTGAACCCCGGGGGGGCCGATATGAGCAGTTCTTC. This encodes CASSEPRGGRYEQFF.

The gene calls are TRBV18 and TRBJ1-5; TRBD1 is a possible D gene (6 bases). Trimming took off 6 bases at V and 2 bases at J, with 14 bases between the two ends. The germline V gene has CDR1 KGHSH and CDR2 LQKENI. This CDR3 is built from 15 residues. CDR3 amino acids: CASSPTTGGNQPQHF. CDR3 sequence (DNA): TGTGCCAGCTCCCCTACGACAGGCGGCAATCAGCCCCAGCATTTT.

This clone was seen only once. The chain links TRBV2 to TRBJ1-3, with TRBD1 as a possible D gene (6 bases). CDR3 length: 15 amino acids. Trimming removed 3 bases from V and 1 base from J, with 10 bases in between. Germline V gene sequence: CDR1 SNHLY, CDR2 FYNNEI. CDR3 DNA: TGTGCCAGCAGTGAGTACAGGGAGTCTGGAAACACCATATATTTT. Amino acids: CASSEYRESGNTIYF.